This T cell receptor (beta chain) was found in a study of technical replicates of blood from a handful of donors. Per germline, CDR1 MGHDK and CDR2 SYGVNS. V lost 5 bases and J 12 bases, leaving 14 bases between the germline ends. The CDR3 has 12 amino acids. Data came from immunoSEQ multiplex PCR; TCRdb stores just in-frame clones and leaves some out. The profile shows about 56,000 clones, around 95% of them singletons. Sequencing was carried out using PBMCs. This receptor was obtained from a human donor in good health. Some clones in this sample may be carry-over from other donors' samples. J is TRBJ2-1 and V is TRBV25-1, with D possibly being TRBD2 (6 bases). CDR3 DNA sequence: TGTGCCAGCAGTCCCAGACTCGGGGGGCAGTTCTTC. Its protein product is CASSPRLGGQFF.